This T cell receptor (beta chain) was captured in a study of blood T cell repertoires in COVID-19 (dated by TCRdb to the early 2020s). For the study in its entirety: The collaborator samples originated in the United States, Italy and Spain and spanned the acute and convalescent phases of COVID-19. Nearly every sample came with metadata listing a de-identified subject ID, COVID-19 status, age in years and sex. Where HLA class I and class II types were available, the types were taken from metadata supplied by the sample provider, not from assay-based typing. The repertoires were released in a freely available public database meant as a resource for research on the immune response to SARS-CoV-2. Samples came from the ongoing ImmuneRACE study (first 160 participants) plus 1,254 subjects from 6 global collaborators. The material from the prospective study consisted of cDNA or gDNA derived from T cells, B-cell-depleted T cells, or PBMCs. Deeply sampled blood TCRbeta repertoires from subjects exposed to, actively infected with, or recovered from COVID-19 were included in the dataset. Study-wide conclusions, independent of this receptor: The quantity of clinical and demographic metadata differed by source and by participant and was supplied without curation.

TCRbeta CDR3 regions were amplified from genomic DNA by means of the immunoSEQ Assay, a bias-controlled multiplex PCR. Per the source publication's procedure: The number of nucleated cells in each sample was estimated by amplification of reference gene primers within the assay. Sequence reads were collapsed and filtered to measure the absolute abundance of every unique TCRbeta CDR3 rearrangement. For each sample, productive Simpson clonality was calculated as the square root of Simpson's diversity index across productive rearrangements. TCRdb took this table from immuneACCESS and kept in-frame rearrangements with V and J called. Such tables lack part of the clones; where checked against another copy, unresolved V genes explain under half of the gap, and the rest is unexplained. D and trimming come from the DNA, and the V and J calls and clone size come from that table. Within this sample are hundreds of thousands of clones, with 87% of them counted one time only. The ten biggest clones cover less than 1.6% of the sample.

Samples from volunteer blood donors who had recovered from COVID-19 were contributed by a second Seattle source. Each collaborating institution followed its own protocols to collect whole blood in K2EDTA tubes. For TCRbeta analysis, collaborator samples were shipped as frozen whole blood, as isolated PBMCs, or as DNA extracted from either sample type. Of note for this clone: Its recognized antigen is unknown. No qualities accompany the bases; no much larger clone lies one base away.

The TCR originated in a woman aged 40 to 49 who had recovered from COVID-19. The specimen sequenced was peripheral blood.

The bases are TGTGCCAGCAGTGAATGGGTCAAGGGGGCCCAGCCCCAGCATTTT. Translated, this gives CASSEWVKGAQPQHF. The chain uses TRBV2 and TRBJ1-5; the junction holds 7 bases that match TRBD1. After removal of 2 bases from V and 7 bases from J, the junction retains 8 bases not matched to a gene. Reading the germline V gene gives CDR1 SNHLY and CDR2 FYNNEI. Inclusive of the bounding cysteine and phenylalanine, the CDR3 is 15 residues long. The only DNA kept is the CDR3, 45 bases in frame from the first base.